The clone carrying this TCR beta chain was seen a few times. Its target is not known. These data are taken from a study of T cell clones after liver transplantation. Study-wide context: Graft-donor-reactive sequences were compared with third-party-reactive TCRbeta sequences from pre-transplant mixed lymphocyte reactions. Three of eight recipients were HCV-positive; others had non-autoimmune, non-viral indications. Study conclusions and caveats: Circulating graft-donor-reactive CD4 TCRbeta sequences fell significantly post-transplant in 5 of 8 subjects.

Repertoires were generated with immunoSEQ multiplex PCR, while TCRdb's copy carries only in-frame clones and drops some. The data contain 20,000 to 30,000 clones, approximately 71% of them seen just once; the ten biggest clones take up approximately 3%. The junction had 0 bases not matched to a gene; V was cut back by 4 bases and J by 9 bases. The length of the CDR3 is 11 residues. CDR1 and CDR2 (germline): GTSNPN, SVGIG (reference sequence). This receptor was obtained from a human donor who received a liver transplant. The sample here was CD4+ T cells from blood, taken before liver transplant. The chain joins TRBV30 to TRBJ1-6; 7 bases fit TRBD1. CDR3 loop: CAWNRGSPLHF. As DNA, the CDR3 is TGTGCCTGGAACAGGGGTTCACCCCTCCACTTT.